A selection of T cell receptor beta chains follows, all from one sample in a study of T-cell memory formation after mild COVID-19. TCRdb redid the calling of the 5' RACE reads with MiXCR, one entry per CDR3 protein. The sample carries roughly 620,000 distinct CDR3 sequences, 18% recorded once. Material for sequencing was PBMCs or a T cell subset sorted from them (not recorded which). The receptors derive from an adult woman who had mild COVID-19 (a few samples of this study predate the infection). Cell type and time point are not known. Each CDR3 is given with its conserved first and last residue. The D gene is left open where the match is weak. Size tells how often a clone was seen (once, few, many) or the class of an expanded clone, and some rows leave it out.

v_call,j_call,clone_size,d_call,cdr3_aa,cdr3_nt
TRBV7-9,TRBJ1-2,.,.,CASSFGPNYGYTF,TGTGCCAGCAGCTTCGGCCCAAACTATGGCTACACCTTC
TRBV9,TRBJ2-3,.,.,CASSVLPGGRGTDTQYF,TGTGCCAGCAGCGTACTCCCTGGGGGGAGAGGCACAGATACGCAGTATTTT
TRBV11-1,TRBJ2-1,.,.,CASSLDGNNEQFF,TGTGCCAGCAGCTTGGACGGGAACAATGAGCAGTTCTTC
TRBV9,TRBJ2-5,many,.,CASSVGTVRETQYF,TGTGCCAGCAGCGTAGGGACAGTTAGAGAGACCCAGTACTTC
TRBV5-4,TRBJ2-5,once,.,CASSLLGGDSQETQYF,TGTGCCAGCAGCTTGCTTGGTGGGGATTCCCAGGAGACCCAGTACTTC
TRBV9,TRBJ2-2,.,.,CASSAPPGMGNGELFF,TGTGCCAGCAGCGCCCCGCCAGGGATGGGTAACGGGGAGCTGTTTTTT
TRBV9,TRBJ2-7,.,TRBD2,CASSGPGAGGTYEQYF,TGTGCCAGCAGCGGCCCCGGAGCGGGGGGGACCTACGAGCAGTACTTC
TRBV7-8,TRBJ2-7,.,TRBD2,CASSLAGGTTYEQYF,TGTGCCAGCAGCTTAGCCGGCGGGACTACCTACGAGCAGTACTTC
TRBV29-1,TRBJ1-1,.,.,CSVSGRLNTEAFF,TGCAGCGTCTCGGGACGGCTGAACACTGAAGCTTTCTTT
TRBV12-3/TRBV12-4,TRBJ2-7,few,TRBD2,CASSKAGLVLNSYEQYF,TGTGCCAGCAGCAAGGCGGGACTAGTGCTAAATTCCTACGAGCAGTACTTC
TRBV7-6,TRBJ2-7,.,TRBD2,CASSFAGGIYEQYF,TGTGCCAGCAGCTTTGCGGGGGGCATCTACGAGCAGTACTTC
TRBV3-1,TRBJ2-2,.,TRBD1,CASSPSTGATGELFF,TGTGCCAGCAGCCCGTCAACAGGGGCCACCGGGGAGCTGTTTTTT
TRBV11-2,TRBJ2-1,.,.,CASSLVRRYPLHNEQFF,TGTGCCAGCAGCTTAGTTCGCAGGTACCCTTTGCACAATGAGCAGTTCTTC
TRBV12-3/TRBV12-4,TRBJ2-3,few,TRBD1,CASSYRGPTDTQYF,TGTGCCAGCAGCTACAGGGGCCCAACAGATACGCAGTATTTT
TRBV5-1,TRBJ1-2,few,TRBD1,CASSPGVGQGYGYTF,TGCGCCAGCAGCCCGGGCGTCGGACAGGGGTATGGCTACACCTTC
TRBV12-3/TRBV12-4,TRBJ2-1,.,.,CASSPIRPGGEQFF,TGTGCCAGCAGTCCAATACGCCCGGGGGGCGAGCAGTTCTTC
TRBV12-3/TRBV12-4,TRBJ1-5,.,.,CASSLSGQTNQPQHF,TGTGCCAGCAGTTTAAGTGGGCAGACTAATCAGCCCCAGCATTTT
TRBV7-9,TRBJ2-1,once,.,CASSRAGGSYNEQFF,TGTGCCAGCAGCCGCGCGGGCGGGTCCTACAATGAGCAGTTCTTC
TRBV27,TRBJ1-2,few,.,CASSSTNLRLLKINYGYTF,TGTGCCAGCAGTTCAACTAATCTCCGACTTCTAAAGATTAACTATGGCTACACCTTC
TRBV27,TRBJ2-7,many,.,CASSPRQGYEQYF,TGTGCCAGCAGTCCGCGTCAGGGCTACGAGCAGTACTTC
TRBV20-1,TRBJ2-5,few,.,CSAREAAQATQYF,TGCAGTGCTAGGGAGGCAGCCCAAGCGACCCAGTACTTC
TRBV29-1,TRBJ1-1,few,.,CSAPSPGGGEAFF,TGCAGCGCCCCCTCCCCTGGGGGGGGTGAAGCTTTCTTT
TRBV6-4,TRBJ2-3,many,.,CASSDGGATDTQYF,TGTGCCAGCAGTGACGGGGGGGCCACAGATACGCAGTATTTT
TRBV6-1,TRBJ1-1,.,.,CADFDAYKRNTEAFF,TGTGCCGACTTCGACGCATACAAAAGGAACACTGAAGCTTTCTTT
TRBV4-2,TRBJ2-7,.,TRBD2,CASSHGTSGGDEQYF,TGTGCCAGCAGCCATGGGACTAGCGGGGGGGACGAGCAGTACTTC
TRBV18,TRBJ1-1,.,.,CASSPPGHANTEAFF,TGTGCCAGCTCACCACCGGGACACGCGAACACTGAAGCTTTCTTT
TRBV24-1,TRBJ2-1,.,TRBD2,CATSDLITGGPWEQFF,TGTGCCACCAGTGATTTGATAACGGGAGGGCCGTGGGAGCAGTTCTTC
TRBV7-2,TRBJ2-5,.,.,CASSLGLATQYF,TGTGCCAGCAGCTTAGGGCTAGCAACCCAGTACTTC
TRBV5-4,TRBJ2-3,.,.,CASSILGRDTQYF,TGTGCCAGCAGCATCCTAGGGAGAGATACGCAGTATTTT
TRBV5-1,TRBJ2-7,.,.,CASSPRVGFSYEQYF,TGCGCCAGCAGCCCCAGGGTAGGGTTCTCCTACGAGCAGTACTTC
TRBV20-1,TRBJ1-4,many,TRBD1,CSACGTAENEKLFF,TGCAGTGCTTGTGGGACAGCAGAGAATGAAAAACTGTTTTTT
TRBV23-1,TRBJ2-3,few,TRBD2,CASTHGGMIPDTQYF,TGCGCCAGCACCCACGGGGGGATGATCCCAGATACGCAGTATTTT
TRBV7-9,TRBJ2-7,few,.,CASSLGFVYEQYF,TGTGCCAGCAGCCTGGGATTCGTCTACGAGCAGTACTTC
TRBV7-9,TRBJ2-1,few,.,CASSLGGSGRYNEQFF,TGTGCCAGCAGCTTAGGCGGGTCGGGGAGATACAATGAGCAGTTCTTC
TRBV29-1,TRBJ2-1,.,.,CSALRGPDQFF,TGCAGCGCCCTGAGGGGTCCTGACCAGTTCTTC
TRBV5-1,TRBJ2-3,once,.,CASKTGTSTDTQYF,TGCGCCAGCAAGACAGGGACTAGCACAGATACGCAGTATTTT
TRBV5-8,TRBJ1-2,few,TRBD1,CASSATGTGGDGYTF,TGTGCCAGCAGCGCGACCGGGACAGGGGGTGATGGCTACACCTTC
TRBV7-9,TRBJ2-1,.,.,CASRLSAEYNEQFF,TGTGCCAGCCGCCTGTCGGCGGAGTACAATGAGCAGTTCTTC
TRBV19,TRBJ1-1,many,.,CASRMGNTEAFF,TGTGCCAGTAGAATGGGGAACACTGAAGCTTTCTTT
TRBV19,TRBJ1-1,.,TRBD1,CASLDRGQNTEAFF,TGTGCCAGTCTTGACAGGGGGCAGAACACTGAAGCTTTCTTT
TRBV5-4,TRBJ2-3,.,TRBD1,CASSAGTGGNTDTQYF,TGTGCCAGCAGCGCGGGGACAGGGGGCAATACAGATACGCAGTATTTT
TRBV7-3,TRBJ2-2,.,.,CASSLNGAETGELFF,TGTGCCAGCAGCTTAAATGGAGCGGAAACCGGGGAGCTGTTTTTT
TRBV6-5,TRBJ2-3,.,.,CASSWSPRTDTQYF,TGTGCCAGCAGTTGGTCCCCCCGCACAGATACGCAGTATTTT
TRBV12-3/TRBV12-4,TRBJ1-1,few,.,CASSPGKNEAFF,TGTGCCAGCAGTCCAGGGAAGAATGAAGCTTTCTTT
TRBV11-2,TRBJ1-1,few,TRBD1,CASSLYKGATEAFF,TGTGCCAGCAGTCTATATAAGGGGGCCACTGAAGCTTTCTTT
TRBV3-1,TRBJ2-7,.,TRBD1,CASSQARDRSYEQYF,TGTGCCAGCAGCCAAGCTAGGGACAGGTCCTACGAGCAGTACTTC